The 5 T cell receptor beta chains in this list originate from one sample, sequenced in a study of identical twins. Each CDR3 protein gets one entry after TCRdb re-called the 5' RACE reads with MiXCR. This table holds under 800,000 distinct CDR3 sequences, around 21% found once. These sequences were also reported in another study, on T cells expressing NK-cell markers.

The sequenced sample was PBMCs. The receptors come from a young woman in good health.

This clonotype was detected only a few times. The rearrangement uses TRBV5-5 and TRBJ2-2; D remains ambiguous. The CDR3 is made up of 15 amino acids. V was cut by 4 bases and J by 5 bases, with 15 bases left in between. CDR1 is SGHKS and CDR2 is YYEKEE in the germline V gene (reference sequence). CDR3 sequence: CASSPAAMRTGELFF. CDR3 bases: TGTGCCAGCAGCCCCGCGGCGATGAGAACCGGGGAGCTGTTTTTT.

The genes are TRBV7-2 and TRBJ2-7; weak D call: TRBD1 (6 bases). The CDR3 is 15 residues long. Germline values: CDR1 SGHTA, CDR2 FQGNSA. V lost 5 bases and J lost 0, with 14 bases in between. The CDR3, as DNA: TGTGCCAGCAGCCTCAGGGGCCACAGCTCCTACGAGCAGTACTTC. This encodes CASSLRGHSSYEQYF.

This clonotype was observed a handful of times. The V gene is TRBV11-2, the J gene TRBJ2-5; D is unclear. CDR3 length: 15 amino acids. In germline, CDR1 is SGHAT, CDR2 FQNNGV. Trimming took 1 base from V and 2 from J, leaving 11 bases between them. The CDR3 bases are TGTGCCAGCAGCTTAGCCTGGGCCAGTCAAGAGACCCAGTACTTC. This gives the protein CASSLAWASQETQYF.

This clonotype appeared a few times. The V and J genes are TRBV7-2 and TRBJ2-7; D might be TRBD1 or TRBD2, each matching 6 bases. This CDR3 spans 15 amino acids. The V and J ends lost 2 bases and 0 bases respectively, with 11 bases between them. Germline values: CDR1 SGHTA, CDR2 FQGNSA. The CDR3 here is CASSLIGGSSYEQYF. The CDR3 DNA sequence: TGTGCCAGCAGCTTAATAGGGGGGAGCTCCTACGAGCAGTACTTC.

The sample holds a few counts of this clonotype. J is TRBJ2-1 and V is TRBV6-5; D not resolved. The CDR3 loop spans 12 amino acids. CDR1 is MNHEY, CDR2 SVGAGI, per germline. Trimming removed 5 bases at V and 6 bases at J, with 8 bases between. The CDR3: CASSVRPNEQFF. The CDR3 region has the DNA TGTGCCAGCAGTGTCAGGCCCAATGAGCAGTTCTTC.